The clone carrying this T cell receptor beta chain was picked up one time. Its antigen remains unknown. Included in the TCR beta cDNA libraries were unique molecular identifiers. MiXCR, run by TCRdb on the PCR reads, gives a single entry per CDR3 protein. This table has about 820,000 distinct CDR3 sequences, roughly 58% appearing once. The sample belongs to a study of post-analysis software for immune sequencing data. Turning to the study itself: Several disease courses (relapsing-remitting, secondary progressive and progressive-relapsing) of multiple sclerosis were included.

The V gene's germline CDR1 is MNHEY and CDR2 SVGAGI. This CDR3 is 14 amino acids long. V was clipped by 2 bases and J by 4 bases, with 11 bases between them. Regarding the study as a whole: In patients, TRBV5-6, TRBV5-1 and TRBV20-1 belonged to roughly 5 TRBV segments found more frequently than in controls. The normalized Chao1 diversity of multiple sclerosis patients was significantly lower than that of controls. Samples prepared in the same batch strongly co-clustered by F measure.

The specimen sequenced was blood. This receptor was obtained from a girl aged 5-17 years with multiple sclerosis. The chain combines TRBV6-5 with TRBJ1-2; tentatively, D is TRBD1 (5 bases). CDR3 sequence reads: CASSYERDGYGYTF. The DNA of the CDR3 is TGTGCCAGCAGTTACGAGCGGGACGGCTATGGCTACACCTTC.